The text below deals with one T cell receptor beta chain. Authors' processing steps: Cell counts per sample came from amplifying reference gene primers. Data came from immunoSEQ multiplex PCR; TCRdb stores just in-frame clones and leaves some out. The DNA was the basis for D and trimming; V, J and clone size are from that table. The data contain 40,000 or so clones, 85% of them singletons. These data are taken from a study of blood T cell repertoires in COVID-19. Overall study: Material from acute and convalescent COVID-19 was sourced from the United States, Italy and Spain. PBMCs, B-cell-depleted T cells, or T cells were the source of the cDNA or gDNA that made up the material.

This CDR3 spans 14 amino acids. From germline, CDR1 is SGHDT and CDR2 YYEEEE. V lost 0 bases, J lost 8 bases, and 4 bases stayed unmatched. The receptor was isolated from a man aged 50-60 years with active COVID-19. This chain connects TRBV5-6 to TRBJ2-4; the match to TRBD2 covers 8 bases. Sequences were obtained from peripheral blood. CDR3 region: CASSLVAGLDIQYF. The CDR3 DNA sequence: TGTGCCAGCAGCTTGGTAGCGGGGCTAGACATTCAGTACTTC.